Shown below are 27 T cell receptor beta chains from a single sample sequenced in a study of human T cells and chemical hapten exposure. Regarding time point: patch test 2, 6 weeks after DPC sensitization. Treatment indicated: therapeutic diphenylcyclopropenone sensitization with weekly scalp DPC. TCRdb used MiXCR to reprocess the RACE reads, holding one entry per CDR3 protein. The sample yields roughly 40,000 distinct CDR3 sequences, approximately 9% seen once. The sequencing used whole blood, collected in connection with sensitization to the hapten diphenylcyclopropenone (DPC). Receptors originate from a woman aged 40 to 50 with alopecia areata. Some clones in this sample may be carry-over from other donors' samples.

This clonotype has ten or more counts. The CDR3 protein is CASSALQGATPDTQYF. The CDR3 DNA follows: TGTGCCAGCTCAGCCTTACAGGGGGCGACCCCAGATACGCAGTATTTT. The chain carries TRBV18 and TRBJ2-3, with 9 nucleotides matching TRBD1. The CDR3 contains 16 residues. V lost 5 bases, J lost 4 bases, and 10 bases stayed unmatched. CDR1 KGHSH and CDR2 LQKENI come from the germline V gene.

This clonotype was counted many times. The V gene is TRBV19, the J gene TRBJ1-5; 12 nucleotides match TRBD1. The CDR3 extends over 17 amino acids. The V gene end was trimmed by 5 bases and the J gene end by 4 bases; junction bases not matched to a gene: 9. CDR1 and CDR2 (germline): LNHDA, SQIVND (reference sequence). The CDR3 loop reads CASSARDRGLSNQPQHF. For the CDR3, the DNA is TGTGCCAGTAGTGCCCGGGACAGGGGGCTTTCGAATCAGCCCCAGCATTTT.

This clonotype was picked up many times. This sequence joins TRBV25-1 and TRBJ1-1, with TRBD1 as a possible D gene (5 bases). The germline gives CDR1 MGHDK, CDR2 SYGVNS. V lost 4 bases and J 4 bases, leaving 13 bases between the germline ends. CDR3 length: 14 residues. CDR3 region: CASSALVGTTEAFF. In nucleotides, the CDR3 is TGTGCCAGCAGTGCCCTCGTCGGGACCACTGAAGCTTTCTTT.

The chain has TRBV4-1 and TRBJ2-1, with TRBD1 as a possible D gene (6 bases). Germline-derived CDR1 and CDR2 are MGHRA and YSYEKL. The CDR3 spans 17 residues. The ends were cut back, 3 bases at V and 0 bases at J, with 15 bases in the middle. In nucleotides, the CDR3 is TGCGCCAGCAGCCAGTTTTCAGGGGAAAGCTCCTACAATGAGCAGTTCTTC. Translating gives CASSQFSGESSYNEQFF.

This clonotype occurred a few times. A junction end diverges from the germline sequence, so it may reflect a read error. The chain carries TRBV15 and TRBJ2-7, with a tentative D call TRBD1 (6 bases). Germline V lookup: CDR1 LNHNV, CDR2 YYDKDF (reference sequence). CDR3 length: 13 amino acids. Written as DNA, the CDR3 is TGTGCCACCAGCAGAGATGGTACAGGGCCCCTTTTTTTC. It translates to CATSRDGTGPLFF.

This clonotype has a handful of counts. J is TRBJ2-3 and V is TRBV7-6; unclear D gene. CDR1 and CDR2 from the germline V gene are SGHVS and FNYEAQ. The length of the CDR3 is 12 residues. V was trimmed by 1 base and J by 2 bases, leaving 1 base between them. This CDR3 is CASSLDTDTQYF. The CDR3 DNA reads TGTGCCAGCAGCTTAGACACAGATACGCAGTATTTT.

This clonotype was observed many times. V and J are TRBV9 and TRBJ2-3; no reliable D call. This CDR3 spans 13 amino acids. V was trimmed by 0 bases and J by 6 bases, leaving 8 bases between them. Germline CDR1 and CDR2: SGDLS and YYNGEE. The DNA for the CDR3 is TGTGCCAGCAGCGTAGGACCCCTGGATACGCAGTATTTT. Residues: CASSVGPLDTQYF.

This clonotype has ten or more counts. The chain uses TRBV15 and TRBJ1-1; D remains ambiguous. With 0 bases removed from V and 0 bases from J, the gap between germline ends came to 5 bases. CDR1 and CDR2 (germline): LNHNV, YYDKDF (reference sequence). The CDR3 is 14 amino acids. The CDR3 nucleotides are TGTGCCACCAGCAGAGATGAGATGAACACTGAAGCTTTCTTT. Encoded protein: CATSRDEMNTEAFF.

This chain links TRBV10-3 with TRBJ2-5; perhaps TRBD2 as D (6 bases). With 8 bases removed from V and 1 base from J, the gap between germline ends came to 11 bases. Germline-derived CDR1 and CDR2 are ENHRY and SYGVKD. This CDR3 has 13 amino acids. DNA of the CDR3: TGTGCCATCGGCGGGACTGGCCAAGAGACCCAGTACTTC. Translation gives CAIGGTGQETQYF.

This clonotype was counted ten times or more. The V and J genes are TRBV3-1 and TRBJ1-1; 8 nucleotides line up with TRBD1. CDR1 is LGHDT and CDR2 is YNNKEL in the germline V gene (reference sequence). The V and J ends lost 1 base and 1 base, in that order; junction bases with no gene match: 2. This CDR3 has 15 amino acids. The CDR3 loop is CASSQGTGRNTEAFF. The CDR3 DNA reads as TGTGCCAGCAGCCAAGGGACAGGGCGGAACACTGAAGCTTTCTTT.

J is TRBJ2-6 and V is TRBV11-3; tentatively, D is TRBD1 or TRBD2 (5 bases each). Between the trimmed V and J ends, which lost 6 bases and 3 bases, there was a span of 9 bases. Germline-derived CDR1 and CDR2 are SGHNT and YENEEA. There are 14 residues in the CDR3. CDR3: CASSTGRGANVLTF. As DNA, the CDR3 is TGTGCCAGCAGTACGGGGCGTGGGGCCAACGTCCTGACTTTC. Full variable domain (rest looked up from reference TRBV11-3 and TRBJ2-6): EAGVVQSPRYKIIEKKQPVAFWCNPISGHNTLYWYLQNLGQGPELLIRYENEEAVDDSQLPKDRFSAERLKGVDSTLKIQPAELGDSAVYLCASSTGRGANVLTFGAGSRLTVL.

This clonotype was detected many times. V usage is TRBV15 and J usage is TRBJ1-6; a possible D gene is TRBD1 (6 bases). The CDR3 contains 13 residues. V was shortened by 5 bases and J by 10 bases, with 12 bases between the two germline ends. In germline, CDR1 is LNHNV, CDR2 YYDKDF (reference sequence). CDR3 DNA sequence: TGTGCCACCAGCCGGAACAGGGACTCACCCCTCCACTTT. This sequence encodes CATSRNRDSPLHF.

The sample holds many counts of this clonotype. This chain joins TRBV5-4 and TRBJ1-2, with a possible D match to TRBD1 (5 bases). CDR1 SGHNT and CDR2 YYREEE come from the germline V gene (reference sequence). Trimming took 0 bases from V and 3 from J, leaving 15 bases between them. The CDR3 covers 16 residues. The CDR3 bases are TGTGCCAGCAGCTTGGGCCCCCCGGGGGAACACTATGGCTACACCTTC. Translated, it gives CASSLGPPGEHYGYTF.

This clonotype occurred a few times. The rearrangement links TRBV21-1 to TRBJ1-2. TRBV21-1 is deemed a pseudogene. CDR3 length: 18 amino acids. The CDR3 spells CASRTPLGLHPSGGVGTF. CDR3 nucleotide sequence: TGTGCCAGCAGAACCCCTTTGGGACTACACCCGTCCGGCGGAGTGGGCACCTTC.

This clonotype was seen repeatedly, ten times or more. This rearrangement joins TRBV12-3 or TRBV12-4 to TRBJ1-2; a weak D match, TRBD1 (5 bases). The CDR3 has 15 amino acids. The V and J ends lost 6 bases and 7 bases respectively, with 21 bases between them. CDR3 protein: CASSPARVQGGGYTF. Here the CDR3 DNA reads TGTGCCAGCAGCCCCGCTCGGGTCCAGGGAGGTGGCTACACCTTC.

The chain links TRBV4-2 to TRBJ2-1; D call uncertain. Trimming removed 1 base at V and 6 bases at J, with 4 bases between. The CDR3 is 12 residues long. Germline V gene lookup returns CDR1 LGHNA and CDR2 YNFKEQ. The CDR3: CASSQGANEQFF. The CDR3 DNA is TGTGCCAGCAGCCAAGGGGCCAATGAGCAGTTCTTC.

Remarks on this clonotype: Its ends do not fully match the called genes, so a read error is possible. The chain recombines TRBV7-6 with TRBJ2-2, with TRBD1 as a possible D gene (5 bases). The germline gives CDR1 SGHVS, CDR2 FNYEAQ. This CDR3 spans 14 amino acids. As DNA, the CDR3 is TGTGCCAGCAGCCTGACAGCTAACATCGGGGAGCTGTTTTTT. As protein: CASSLTANIGELFF.

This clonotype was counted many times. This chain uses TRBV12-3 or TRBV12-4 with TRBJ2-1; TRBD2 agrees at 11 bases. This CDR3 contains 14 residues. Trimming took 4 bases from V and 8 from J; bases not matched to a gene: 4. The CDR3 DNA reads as TGTGCCAGCAGTTCCCTAGCGGGGGGTTATGAGCAGTTCTTC. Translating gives CASSSLAGGYEQFF.

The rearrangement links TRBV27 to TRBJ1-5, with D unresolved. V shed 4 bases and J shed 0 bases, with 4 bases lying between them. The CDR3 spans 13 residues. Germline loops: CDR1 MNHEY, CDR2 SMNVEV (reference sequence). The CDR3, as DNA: TGTGCCAGCAGTTACACTAGCAATCAGCCCCAGCATTTT. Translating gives CASSYTSNQPQHF.

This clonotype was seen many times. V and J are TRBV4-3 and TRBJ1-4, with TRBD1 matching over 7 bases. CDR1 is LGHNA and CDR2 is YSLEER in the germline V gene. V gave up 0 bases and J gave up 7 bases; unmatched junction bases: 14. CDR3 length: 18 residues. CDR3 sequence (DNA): TGCGCCAGCAGCCAAGATACAGGACAGGCATATTGGAGTGAAAAACTGTTTTTT. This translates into CASSQDTGQAYWSEKLFF.

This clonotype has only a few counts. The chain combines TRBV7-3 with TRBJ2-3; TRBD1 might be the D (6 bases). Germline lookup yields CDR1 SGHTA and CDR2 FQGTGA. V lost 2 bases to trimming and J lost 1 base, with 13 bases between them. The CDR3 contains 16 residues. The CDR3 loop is CASSLDRNPGTDTQYF. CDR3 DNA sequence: TGTGCCAGCAGCTTAGACAGGAATCCTGGCACAGATACGCAGTATTTT.

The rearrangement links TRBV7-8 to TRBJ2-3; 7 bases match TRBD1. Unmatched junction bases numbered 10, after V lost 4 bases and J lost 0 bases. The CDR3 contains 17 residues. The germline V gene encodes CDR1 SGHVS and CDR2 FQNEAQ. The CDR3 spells CASSSQPGTASTDTQYF. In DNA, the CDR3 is TGTGCCAGCAGCTCACAACCCGGGACAGCCAGCACAGATACGCAGTATTTT. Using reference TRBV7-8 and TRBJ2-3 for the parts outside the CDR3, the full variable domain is GAGVSQSPRYKVAKRGQDVALRCDPISGHVSLFWYQQALGQGPEFLTYFQNEAQLDKSGLPSDRFFAERPEGSVSTLKIQRTQQEDSAVYLCASSSQPGTASTDTQYFGPGTRLTVL.

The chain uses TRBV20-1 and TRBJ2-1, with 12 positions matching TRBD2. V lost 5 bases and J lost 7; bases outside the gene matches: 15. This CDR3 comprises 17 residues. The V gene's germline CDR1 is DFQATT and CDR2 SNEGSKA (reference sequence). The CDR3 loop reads CSAGRATSGGPGNEQFF. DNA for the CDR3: TGCAGTGCTGGCCGGGCAACTAGCGGGGGGCCGGGAAATGAGCAGTTCTTC.

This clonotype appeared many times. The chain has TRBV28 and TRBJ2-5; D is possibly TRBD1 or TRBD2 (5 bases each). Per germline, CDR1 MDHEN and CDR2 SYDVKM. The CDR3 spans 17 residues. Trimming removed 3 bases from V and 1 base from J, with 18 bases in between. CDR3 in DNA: TGTGCCAGCAGTTTCGCGCGCAGAGCAGGGACCCAAGAGACCCAGTACTTC. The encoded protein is CASSFARRAGTQETQYF.

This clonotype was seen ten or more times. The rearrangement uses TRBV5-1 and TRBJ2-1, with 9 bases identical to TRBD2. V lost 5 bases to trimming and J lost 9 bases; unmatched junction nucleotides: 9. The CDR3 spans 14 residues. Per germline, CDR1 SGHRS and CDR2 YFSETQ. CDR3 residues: CASRSPGAGGEQFF. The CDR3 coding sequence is TGCGCCAGCAGGTCGCCGGGAGCGGGAGGTGAGCAGTTCTTC.

The CDR3 protein is CSASRGYPTEAFF. The CDR3 DNA follows: TGCAGTGCTAGCAGGGGCTACCCCACTGAAGCTTTCTTT. V is TRBV20-1 and J is TRBJ1-1; D possibly corresponds to TRBD1 (6 bases). CDR1 is DFQATT, CDR2 SNEGSKA, per germline (reference sequence). Trimming took 3 bases from V and 4 from J, leaving 12 bases between them. The CDR3 totals 13 residues.

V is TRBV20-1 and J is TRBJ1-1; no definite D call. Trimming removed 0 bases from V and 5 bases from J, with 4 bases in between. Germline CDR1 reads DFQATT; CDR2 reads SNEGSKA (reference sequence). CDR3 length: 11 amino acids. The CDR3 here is CSARDRTEAFF. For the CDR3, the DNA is TGCAGTGCTAGAGATCGAACTGAAGCTTTCTTT.